These 8 T cell receptor beta chains share one sample of origin, sequenced in a study of blood T cell repertoires in COVID-19. TCRdb keeps only in-frame clones here, not all; method: immunoSEQ multiplex PCR. The sample carries 30,000 to 45,000 clones, roughly 90% recorded once. Input material: peripheral blood. These receptors originate from a human donor in a cohort sampled during active COVID-19.

The V gene is TRBV4-1, the J gene TRBJ1-1; no reliable D call. This CDR3 region has 13 residues. Germline values: CDR1 MGHRA, CDR2 YSYEKL. The ends were cut back, 1 base at V and 6 bases at J, with 9 bases in the middle. The DNA of the CDR3 is TGCGCCAGCAGCCAAGCAGGCACCTCTGAAGCTTTCTTT. This encodes CASSQAGTSEAFF.

The rearrangement links TRBV19 to TRBJ1-4; 7 nucleotides align to TRBD1. There are 16 residues in the CDR3. J gave up 4 bases and V 5 bases, and 10 bases lay outside the gene matches. The germline V gene encodes CDR1 LNHDA and CDR2 SQIVND (reference sequence). The CDR3 protein is CASSPRSDRVNEKLFF. Written as DNA, the CDR3 is TGTGCCAGTAGTCCTAGAAGCGACAGGGTTAATGAAAAACTGTTTTTT.

The V and J genes are TRBV4-2 and TRBJ2-7, with D possibly matching TRBD1 (6 bases). Germline loops: CDR1 LGHNA, CDR2 YNFKEQ. Trimming removed 1 base at V and 2 bases at J, with 12 bases between. CDR3 length: 15 amino acids. The CDR3 sequence: CASSQVGQTPYEQYF. CDR3 nucleotides: TGTGCCAGCAGCCAAGTTGGACAGACCCCCTACGAGCAGTACTTC.

This chain connects TRBV3-1 (or the pseudogene TRBV3-2) to TRBJ2-5; 16 nucleotides line up with TRBD2. J gave up 1 base and V 8 bases, and 1 base lay outside the gene matches. Germline CDR1 is LGHDT and CDR2 is YNNKEL (reference sequence). The CDR3 loop spans 15 amino acids. CDR3 sequence reads: CASGTSGGVQETQYF. CDR3 bases: TGTGCCAGCGGGACTAGCGGGGGGGTCCAAGAGACCCAGTACTTC.

The V call is TRBV27, the J call TRBJ2-7; 12 bases agree with TRBD2. Germline CDR1 reads MNHEY; CDR2 reads SMNVEV (reference sequence). J gave up 4 bases and V 6 bases, and 4 bases lay outside the gene matches. The CDR3 totals 14 residues. The DNA of the CDR3 is TGTGCCAGCAGAGGACTAGCGGGGTATTACGAGCAGTACTTC. It specifies CASRGLAGYYEQYF.

V gene TRBV5-4 combines with J gene TRBJ2-7; 8 nucleotides match TRBD2. The germline gives CDR1 SGHNT, CDR2 YYREEE (reference sequence). The ends lost 4 bases at V and 7 bases at J; junction bases unmatched: 13. This CDR3 is built from 15 residues. The CDR3: CASSPGGARLGEQYF. CDR3 nucleotide sequence: TGTGCCAGCAGCCCCGGGGGGGCGAGGCTGGGAGAGCAGTACTTC.

The chain employs TRBV30 and TRBJ2-3, with 8 bases identical to TRBD2. This CDR3 has 13 amino acids. CDR1 GTSNPN and CDR2 SVGIG come from the germline V gene (reference sequence). Trimming took 0 bases from V and 4 from J; bases not matched to a gene: 0. CDR3: CAWSVAGADTQYF. The DNA of the CDR3 is TGTGCCTGGAGTGTAGCGGGGGCAGATACGCAGTATTTT.

This chain links TRBV7-8 with TRBJ2-1; no clear D. The V gene's germline CDR1 is SGHVS and CDR2 FQNEAQ. This CDR3 has 13 residues. V lost 0 bases, J lost 5 bases, and 5 bases lay in between. The CDR3 DNA reads as TGTGCCAGCAGCTTAGCGAGCAACAATGAGCAGTTCTTC. Amino acid sequence: CASSLASNNEQFF.